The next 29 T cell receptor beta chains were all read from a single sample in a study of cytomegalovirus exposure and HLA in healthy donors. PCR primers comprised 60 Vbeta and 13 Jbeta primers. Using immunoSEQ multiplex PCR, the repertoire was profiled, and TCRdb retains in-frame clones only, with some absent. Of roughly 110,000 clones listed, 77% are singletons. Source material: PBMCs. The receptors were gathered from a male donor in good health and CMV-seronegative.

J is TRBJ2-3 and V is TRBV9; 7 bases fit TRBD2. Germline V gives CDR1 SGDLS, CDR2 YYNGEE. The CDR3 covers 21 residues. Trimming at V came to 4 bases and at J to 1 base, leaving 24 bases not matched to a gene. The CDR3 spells CASSMWGAGLSVKYGTDTQYF. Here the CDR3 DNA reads TGTGCCAGCAGCATGTGGGGAGCGGGATTATCAGTTAAATACGGCACAGATACGCAGTATTTT. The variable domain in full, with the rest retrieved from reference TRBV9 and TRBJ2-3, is DSGVTQTPKHLITATGQRVTLRCSPRSGDLSVYWYQQSLDQGLQFLIQYYNGEERAKGNILERFSAQQFPDLHSELNLSSLELGDSALYFCASSMWGAGLSVKYGTDTQYFGPGTRLTVL.

This chain's CDR3 is CSVVTTIAGGPYTQYF. CDR3 bases: TGCAGCGTTGTCACCACAATAGCGGGAGGGCCGTATACGCAGTATTTT. The gene calls are TRBV29-1 and TRBJ2-3, with TRBD2 identical over 11 bases. The V and J ends lost 4 bases and 7 bases, in that order; junction bases with no gene match: 13. CDR1 is SQVTM, CDR2 ANQGSEA, per germline. The CDR3 extends over 16 amino acids.

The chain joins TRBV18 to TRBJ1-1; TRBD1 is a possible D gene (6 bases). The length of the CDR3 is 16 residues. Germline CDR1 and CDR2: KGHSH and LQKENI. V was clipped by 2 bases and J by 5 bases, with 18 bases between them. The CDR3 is CASSPVTGKIKTEAFF. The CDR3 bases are TGTGCCAGCTCACCAGTCACAGGGAAAATAAAGACTGAAGCTTTCTTT.

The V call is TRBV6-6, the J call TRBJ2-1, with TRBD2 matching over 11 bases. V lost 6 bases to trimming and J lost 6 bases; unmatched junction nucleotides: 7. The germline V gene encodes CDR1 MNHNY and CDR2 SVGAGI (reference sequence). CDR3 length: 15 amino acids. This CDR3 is CASSDSGLAVNEQFF. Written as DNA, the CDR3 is TGTGCCAGCAGCGACTCGGGACTAGCGGTCAATGAGCAGTTCTTC.

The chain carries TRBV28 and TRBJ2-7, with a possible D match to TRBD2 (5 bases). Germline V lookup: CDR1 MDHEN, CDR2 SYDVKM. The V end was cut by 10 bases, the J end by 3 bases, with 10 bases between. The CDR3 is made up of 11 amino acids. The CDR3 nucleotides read TGTGCCACCCTCCGGGACTACGAGCAGTACTTC. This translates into CATLRDYEQYF.

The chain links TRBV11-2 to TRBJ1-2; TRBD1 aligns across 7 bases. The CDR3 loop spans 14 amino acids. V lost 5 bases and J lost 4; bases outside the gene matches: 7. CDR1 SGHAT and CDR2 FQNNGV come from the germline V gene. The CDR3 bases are TGTGCCAGCAGCACCCGACAGGGACCCTATGGCTACACCTTC. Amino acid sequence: CASSTRQGPYGYTF.

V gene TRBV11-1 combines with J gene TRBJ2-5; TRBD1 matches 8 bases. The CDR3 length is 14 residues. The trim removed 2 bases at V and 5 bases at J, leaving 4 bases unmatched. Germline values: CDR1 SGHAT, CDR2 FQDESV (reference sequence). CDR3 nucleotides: TGTGCCAGCAGCTTATGGACAGGGTCTGAGACCCAGTACTTC. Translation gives CASSLWTGSETQYF.

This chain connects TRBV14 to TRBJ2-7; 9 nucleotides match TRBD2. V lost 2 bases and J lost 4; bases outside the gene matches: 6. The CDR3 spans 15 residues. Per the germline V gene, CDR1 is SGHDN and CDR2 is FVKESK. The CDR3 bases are TGTGCCAGCAGCCAAAGCGGGAGGCCACCTTACGAGCAGTACTTC. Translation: CASSQSGRPPYEQYF. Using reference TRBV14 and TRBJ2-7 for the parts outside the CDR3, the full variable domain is EAGVTQFPSHSVIEKGQTVTLRCDPISGHDNLYWYRRVMGKEIKFLLHFVKESKQDESGMPNNRFLAERTGGTYSTLKVQPAELEDSGVYFCASSQSGRPPYEQYFGPGTRLTVT.

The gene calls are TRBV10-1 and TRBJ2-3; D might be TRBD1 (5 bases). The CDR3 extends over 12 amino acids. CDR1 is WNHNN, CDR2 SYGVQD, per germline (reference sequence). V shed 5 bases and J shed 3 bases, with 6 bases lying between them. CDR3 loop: CASSQGTDTQYF. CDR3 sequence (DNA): TGCGCCAGCAGTCAGGGAACAGATACGCAGTATTTT.

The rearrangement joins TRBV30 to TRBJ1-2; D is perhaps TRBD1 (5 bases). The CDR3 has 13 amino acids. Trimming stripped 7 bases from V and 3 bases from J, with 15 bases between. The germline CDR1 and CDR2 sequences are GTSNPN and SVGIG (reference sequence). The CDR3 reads CASGRETDYGYTF. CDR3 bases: TGTGCCTCAGGTAGAGAGACAGACTATGGCTACACCTTC.

The chain's CDR3 is CASTDRGLQPQHF. The DNA for the CDR3 is TGTGCCAGCACCGACAGGGGGCTTCAGCCCCAGCATTTT. The chain uses TRBV28 and TRBJ1-5; 10 nucleotides match TRBD1. The ends lost 7 bases at V and 6 bases at J; junction bases unmatched: 3. Germline lookup yields CDR1 MDHEN and CDR2 SYDVKM. This CDR3 region has 13 residues. Full variable domain (rest looked up from reference TRBV28 and TRBJ1-5): DVKVTQSSRYLVKRTGEKVFLECVQDMDHENMFWYRQDPGLGLRLIYFSYDVKMKEKGDIPEGYSVSREKKERFSLILESASTNQTSMYLCASTDRGLQPQHFGDGTRLSIL.

CDR3 amino acids: CASSPFGGTGELFF. CDR3 bases: TGCGCCAGCAGTCCTTTCGGGGGCACCGGGGAGCTGTTTTTT. The chain recombines TRBV10-2 with TRBJ2-2, with D possibly matching TRBD2 (6 bases). Trimming pared 5 bases from V and 4 bases from J, leaving 11 bases between. Germline lookup yields CDR1 WSHSY and CDR2 SAAADI. The CDR3 has 14 amino acids.

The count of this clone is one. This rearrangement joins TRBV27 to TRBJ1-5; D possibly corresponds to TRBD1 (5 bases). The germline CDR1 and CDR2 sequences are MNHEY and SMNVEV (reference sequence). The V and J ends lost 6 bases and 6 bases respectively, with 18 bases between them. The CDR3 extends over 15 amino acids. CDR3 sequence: CASRPQGGTVQPQHF. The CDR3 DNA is TGTGCCAGCAGACCTCAGGGAGGAACGGTTCAGCCCCAGCATTTT.

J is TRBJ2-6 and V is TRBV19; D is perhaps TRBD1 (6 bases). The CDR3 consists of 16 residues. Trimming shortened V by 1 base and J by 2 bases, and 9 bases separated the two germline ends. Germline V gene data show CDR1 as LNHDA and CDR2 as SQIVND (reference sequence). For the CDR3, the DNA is TGTGCCAGTAGTATAGGTCCAGGGGCTGGGGCCAACGTCCTGACTTTC. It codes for CASSIGPGAGANVLTF.

The CDR3 sequence is CASSFGGSDYGYTF. The CDR3 DNA sequence: TGTGCCAGCAGCTTCGGGGGGAGCGACTATGGCTACACCTTC. The chain employs TRBV7-9 and TRBJ1-2, with a weak D call TRBD1 (5 bases). CDR1 is SEHNR, CDR2 FQNEAQ, per germline (reference sequence). CDR3 length: 14 amino acids. Trimming cost V 3 bases and J 3 bases, with 11 bases left between them.

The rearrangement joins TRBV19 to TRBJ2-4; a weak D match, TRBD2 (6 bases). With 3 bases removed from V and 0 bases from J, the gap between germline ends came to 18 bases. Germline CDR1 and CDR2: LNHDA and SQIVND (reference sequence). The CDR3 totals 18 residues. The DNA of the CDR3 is TGTGCCAGTAGTATCAAAGCCGGGCGCGGGATAGCCAAAAACATTCAGTACTTC. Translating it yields CASSIKAGRGIAKNIQYF.

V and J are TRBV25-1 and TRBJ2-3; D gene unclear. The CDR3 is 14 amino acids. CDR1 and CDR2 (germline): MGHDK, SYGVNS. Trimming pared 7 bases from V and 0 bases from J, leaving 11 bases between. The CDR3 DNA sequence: TGTGCCAGCAAGTCGGCGGCTAGCACAGATACGCAGTATTTT. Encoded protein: CASKSAASTDTQYF.

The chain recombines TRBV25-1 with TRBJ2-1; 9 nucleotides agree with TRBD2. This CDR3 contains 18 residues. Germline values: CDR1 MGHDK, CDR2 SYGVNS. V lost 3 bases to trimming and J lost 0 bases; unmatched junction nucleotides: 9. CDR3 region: CASSDVTSGYSSYNEQFF. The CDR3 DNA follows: TGTGCCAGCAGTGATGTGACTAGCGGCTACAGCTCCTACAATGAGCAGTTCTTC.

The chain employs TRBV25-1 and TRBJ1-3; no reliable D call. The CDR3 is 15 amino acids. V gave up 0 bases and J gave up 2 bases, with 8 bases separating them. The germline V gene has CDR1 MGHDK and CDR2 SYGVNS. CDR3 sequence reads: CASSEYSGTGNTIYF. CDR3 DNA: TGTGCCAGCAGTGAATATAGCGGTACTGGAAACACCATATATTTT.

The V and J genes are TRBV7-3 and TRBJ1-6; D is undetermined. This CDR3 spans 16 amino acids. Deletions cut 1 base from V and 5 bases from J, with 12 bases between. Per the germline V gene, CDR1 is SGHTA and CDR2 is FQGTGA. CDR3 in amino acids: CASSLKPSGNNSPLHF. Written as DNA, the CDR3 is TGTGCCAGCAGCTTAAAGCCCTCGGGGAATAATTCACCCCTCCACTTT.

The chain's CDR3 is CASSLPGLAENQETQYF. The CDR3, as DNA: TGTGCCAGCAGCTTACCCGGACTAGCGGAGAACCAAGAGACCCAGTACTTC. The chain combines TRBV7-7 with TRBJ2-5, with 10 bases matching TRBD2. The ends lost 2 bases at V and 0 bases at J; junction bases unmatched: 6. Germline CDR1 SSHAT, CDR2 FNYEAQ (reference sequence). The CDR3 contains 17 residues.

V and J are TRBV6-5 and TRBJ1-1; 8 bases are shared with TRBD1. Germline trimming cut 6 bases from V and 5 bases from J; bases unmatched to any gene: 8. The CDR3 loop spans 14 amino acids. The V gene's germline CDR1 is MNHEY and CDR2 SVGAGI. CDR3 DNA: TGTGCCAGCAGGGGCGGACAGGGTTGGACTGAAGCTTTCTTT. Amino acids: CASRGGQGWTEAFF.

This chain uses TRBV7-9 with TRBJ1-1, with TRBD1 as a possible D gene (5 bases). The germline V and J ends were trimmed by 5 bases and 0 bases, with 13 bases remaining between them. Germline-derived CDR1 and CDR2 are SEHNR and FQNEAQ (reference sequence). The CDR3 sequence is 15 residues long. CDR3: CASSPDTSLNTEAFF. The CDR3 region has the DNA TGTGCCAGCAGCCCGGACACCTCTCTGAACACTGAAGCTTTCTTT.

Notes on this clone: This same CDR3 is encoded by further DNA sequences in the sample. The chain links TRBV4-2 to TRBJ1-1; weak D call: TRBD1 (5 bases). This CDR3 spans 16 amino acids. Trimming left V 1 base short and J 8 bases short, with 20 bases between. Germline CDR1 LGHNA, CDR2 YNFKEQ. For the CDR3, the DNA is TGTGCCAGCAGCCAAGCTCTTACTCCAGGGAAGCTCGAAGCTTTCTTT. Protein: CASSQALTPGKLEAFF.

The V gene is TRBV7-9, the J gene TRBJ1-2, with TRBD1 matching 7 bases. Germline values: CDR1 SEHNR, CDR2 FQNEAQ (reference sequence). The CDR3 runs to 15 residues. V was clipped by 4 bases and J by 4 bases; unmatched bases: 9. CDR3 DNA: TGTGCCAGCAGCTCCCCCCGGGACAGCCTCTATGGCTACACCTTC. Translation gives CASSSPRDSLYGYTF.

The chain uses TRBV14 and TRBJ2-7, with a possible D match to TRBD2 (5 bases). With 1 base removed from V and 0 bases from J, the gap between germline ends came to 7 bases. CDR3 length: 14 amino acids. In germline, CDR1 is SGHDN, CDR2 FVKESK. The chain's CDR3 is CASSQVSDSYEQYF. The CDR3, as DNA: TGTGCCAGCAGCCAAGTTAGCGACTCCTACGAGCAGTACTTC. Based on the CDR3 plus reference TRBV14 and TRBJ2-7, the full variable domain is EAGVTQFPSHSVIEKGQTVTLRCDPISGHDNLYWYRRVMGKEIKFLLHFVKESKQDESGMPNNRFLAERTGGTYSTLKVQPAELEDSGVYFCASSQVSDSYEQYFGPGTRLTVT.

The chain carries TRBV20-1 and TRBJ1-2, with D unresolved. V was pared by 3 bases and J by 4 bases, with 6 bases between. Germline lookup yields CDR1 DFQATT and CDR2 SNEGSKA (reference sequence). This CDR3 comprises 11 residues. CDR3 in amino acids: CSARRGYGYTF. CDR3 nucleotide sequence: TGCAGTGCTAGGCGGGGCTATGGCTACACCTTC.

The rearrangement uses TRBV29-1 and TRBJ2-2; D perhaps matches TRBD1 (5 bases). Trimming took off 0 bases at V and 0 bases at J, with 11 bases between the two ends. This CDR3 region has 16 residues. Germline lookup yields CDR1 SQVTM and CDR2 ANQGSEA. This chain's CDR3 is CSVEEQGETNTGELFF. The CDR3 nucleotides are TGCAGCGTTGAAGAGCAAGGGGAAACGAACACCGGGGAGCTGTTTTTT.

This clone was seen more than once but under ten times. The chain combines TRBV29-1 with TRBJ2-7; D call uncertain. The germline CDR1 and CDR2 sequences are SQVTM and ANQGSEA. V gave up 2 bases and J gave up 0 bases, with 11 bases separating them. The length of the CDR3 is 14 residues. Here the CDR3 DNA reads TGCAGCGTTGAACTAGGATCGAGCTCCTACGAGCAGTACTTC. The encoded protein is CSVELGSSSYEQYF.